Presented here are 31 T cell receptor beta chains from one specimen sequenced in a study of blood T cell repertoires in COVID-19. Profiled with immunoSEQ multiplex PCR; TCRdb holds only in-frame clones, not every one. This table has 200,000 to 250,000 clones, about 84% appearing once. The sequenced sample consisted of peripheral blood. The receptors come from a woman older than 75 with COVID-19, enrolled during active disease.

This chain links TRBV27 with TRBJ1-1, with a possible D match to TRBD1 (5 bases). Germline lookup yields CDR1 MNHEY and CDR2 SMNVEV (reference sequence). CDR3 length: 13 residues. Trimming removed 2 bases from V and 4 bases from J, with 8 bases in between. The CDR3 region has the DNA TGTGCCAGCAGTTTACGGACAACCACTGAAGCTTTCTTT. Protein product: CASSLRTTTEAFF.

The chain employs TRBV10-3 and TRBJ1-6; TRBD1 agrees at 7 bases. The J segment lost 3 bases and the V segment lost 6 bases, leaving 2 bases of the junction unmatched. Per germline, CDR1 ENHRY and CDR2 SYGVKD. This CDR3 comprises 14 residues. The CDR3 is CAIRGTDYNSPLHF. The CDR3, as DNA: TGTGCCATCAGAGGGACAGACTATAATTCACCCCTCCACTTT.

V usage is TRBV14 and J usage is TRBJ2-5; 10 bases align to TRBD2. Germline trimming cut 2 bases from V and 5 bases from J; bases unmatched to any gene: 5. The CDR3 covers 15 residues. The V gene's germline CDR1 is SGHDN and CDR2 FVKESK. This chain's CDR3 is CASSQQRGGRETQYF. CDR3 DNA: TGTGCCAGCAGCCAACAGCGGGGGGGCCGGGAGACCCAGTACTTC.

The CDR3 DNA follows: TGCGCCAGCAGCCCCGACGGGGGGGCGGCGAAACTGTTTTTT. Protein product: CASSPDGGAAKLFF. This sequence joins TRBV5-1 and TRBJ1-4; D is possibly TRBD1 (6 bases). This CDR3 is 14 amino acids long. Germline CDR1 SGHRS, CDR2 YFSETQ. Trimming stripped 4 bases from V and 11 bases from J, with 18 bases between. The whole variable domain, remainder taken from reference TRBV5-1 and TRBJ1-4, is KAGVTQTPRYLIKTRGQQVTLSCSPISGHRSVSWYQQTPGQGLQFLFEYFSETQRNKGNFPGRFSGRQFSNSRSEMNVSTLELGDSALYLCASSPDGGAAKLFFGSGTQLSVL.

This clone was seen more than once but under ten times. The chain has TRBV6-2 or TRBV6-3 and TRBJ2-5, with D hard to call. CDR3 length equals 12 residues. V was trimmed by 6 bases and J by 4 bases, leaving 9 bases between them. Germline loops: CDR1 MNHEY, CDR2 SVGEGT. CDR3 in DNA: TGTGCCAGCAGCCTCCTCGGAGAGACCCAGTACTTC. As protein: CASSLLGETQYF.

The chain couples TRBV28 to TRBJ1-5, with D possibly matching TRBD1 (6 bases). V lost 10 bases and J 0 bases, leaving 10 bases between the germline ends. The CDR3 is 13 amino acids. Per germline, CDR1 MDHEN and CDR2 SYDVKM. The CDR3 protein is CAIKGGSNQPQHF. CDR3 in DNA: TGTGCCATCAAAGGGGGTAGCAATCAGCCCCAGCATTTT.

The chain employs TRBV3-1 (or the pseudogene TRBV3-2) and TRBJ2-3, with 7 bases that match TRBD2. V dropped 0 bases and J dropped 2; count of bases not matched to a gene: 11. Germline V gives CDR1 LGHDT, CDR2 YNNKEL (reference sequence). The CDR3 is made up of 18 amino acids. CDR3 residues: CASSQEMGGGPYTDTQYF. In nucleotides, the CDR3 is TGTGCCAGCAGCCAAGAAATGGGCGGGGGTCCCTACACAGATACGCAGTATTTT.

The chain employs TRBV5-6 and TRBJ1-2; D is unclear. Per germline, CDR1 SGHDT and CDR2 YYEEEE. V gave up 1 base and J gave up 2 bases, with 6 bases separating them. The CDR3 runs to 13 residues. DNA for the CDR3: TGTGCCAGCAGCTTGTCACTGAACTATGGCTACACCTTC. This codes for CASSLSLNYGYTF.

V is TRBV29-1 and J is TRBJ2-3; 8 bases are shared with TRBD2. Trimming took 5 bases from V and 6 from J; bases not matched to a gene: 4. The CDR3 consists of 12 residues. Per germline, CDR1 SQVTM and CDR2 ANQGSEA. CDR3 in amino acids: CSVNSGVDTQYF. CDR3 bases: TGCAGCGTTAATAGCGGGGTCGATACGCAGTATTTT.

The V and J genes are TRBV13 and TRBJ2-3, with 15 bases lining up with TRBD2. Germline V CDR1 and CDR2: PRHDT, FYEKMQ (reference sequence). The CDR3 covers 20 residues. V trimming: 5 bases; J trimming: 0 bases; junction bases outside the gene matches: 12. The CDR3 bases are TGTGCCAGCAGCGCCCGATACGGACTAGCGGGGGGGACTAGCACAGATACGCAGTATTTT. Translated, it gives CASSARYGLAGGTSTDTQYF.

The chain combines TRBV21-1 with TRBJ2-4; no DNA check was done on the table's D call, TRBD1. TRBV21-1 is a known pseudogene. The CDR3 length is 18 residues. The CDR3 spells CASSEKRTDFIAKNIQYF. CDR3 DNA sequence: TGTGCCAGCAGCGAAAAGCGGACAGATTTTATAGCCAAAAACATTCAGTACTTC.

The chain is built from TRBV18 and TRBJ2-5, with 7 bases identical to TRBD1. Germline V gene data show CDR1 as KGHSH and CDR2 as LQKENI. This CDR3 has 14 amino acids. V shed 4 bases, J shed 3 bases, and the junction held 5 bases outside the gene matches. The CDR3 DNA sequence: TGTGCCAGCTCACGACCGACAGGGAAAGAGACCCAGTACTTC. This gives the protein CASSRPTGKETQYF.

The rearrangement uses TRBV6-5 and TRBJ1-2; 10 bases line up with TRBD1. The V gene's germline CDR1 is MNHEY and CDR2 SVGAGI. Germline trimming cut 0 bases from V and 1 base from J; bases unmatched to any gene: 2. CDR3 size: 16 residues. The CDR3 DNA sequence: TGTGCCAGCAGTTACTCGGGACAGGGGATTAACTATGGCTACACCTTC. Translated, it gives CASSYSGQGINYGYTF.

The chain has TRBV7-2 and TRBJ1-4, with D unresolved. V gave up 4 bases and J gave up 0 bases, with 9 bases separating them. CDR1 SGHTA and CDR2 FQGNSA come from the germline V gene. The CDR3 spans 15 residues. CDR3 sequence (DNA): TGTGCCAGCAGCTCCCCAGTTGCAACTAATGAAAAACTGTTTTTT. Translating gives CASSSPVATNEKLFF.

The chain uses TRBV6-5 and TRBJ1-1; D not certain. This CDR3 has 13 residues. Germline V gives CDR1 MNHEY, CDR2 SVGAGI. The V end lost 10 bases, the J end lost 1 base, and 13 bases lay between the germline ends. The CDR3 region has the DNA TGTGCCACCGCCAGCGCGGAGAACACTGAAGCTTTCTTT. Translating gives CATASAENTEAFF.

The rearrangement uses TRBV7-9 and TRBJ2-3; TRBD1 matches at 9 bases. This CDR3 comprises 17 residues. V lost 5 bases and J lost 7; bases outside the gene matches: 16. Germline values: CDR1 SEHNR, CDR2 FQNEAQ (reference sequence). Here the CDR3 reads CASSPLKGDRDRNTQYF. The CDR3 bases are TGTGCCAGCAGCCCCCTCAAGGGGGACAGGGATAGGAATACGCAGTATTTT.

The chain recombines TRBV7-2 with TRBJ2-5; 14 bases fit TRBD2. Germline CDR1 reads SGHTA; CDR2 reads FQGNSA. Losses at the gene ends were 1 base for V and 1 base for J; bases not matched to a gene: 8. This CDR3 has 19 amino acids. The CDR3 protein is CASSLVPGLAGGIQETQYF. In nucleotides, the CDR3 is TGTGCCAGCAGCTTAGTTCCTGGACTAGCGGGGGGTATCCAAGAGACCCAGTACTTC. The entire variable domain, with the rest obtained from reference TRBV7-2 and TRBJ2-5, is as follows: GAGVSQSPSNKVTEKGKDVELRCDPISGHTALYWYRQSLGQGLEFLIYFQGNSAPDKSGLPSDRFSAERTGGSVSTLTIQRTQQEDSAVYLCASSLVPGLAGGIQETQYFGPGTRLLVL.

This clone has only a few counts. The chain combines TRBV6-5 with TRBJ1-1; TRBD1 might be the D (5 bases). CDR3 size: 15 residues. Germline assignment: CDR1 MNHEY and CDR2 SVGAGI. V lost 2 bases to trimming and J lost 4 bases, with 14 bases between them. The CDR3 DNA sequence: TGTGCCAGCAGTTACCAGAACAGGCGGGGCACTGAAGCTTTCTTT. This encodes CASSYQNRRGTEAFF.

The chain links TRBV7-2 to TRBJ2-1; unclear D gene. Deletions cut 2 bases from V and 3 bases from J, with 8 bases between. The germline V gene encodes CDR1 SGHTA and CDR2 FQGNSA. This CDR3 comprises 14 residues. The CDR3 nucleotides read TGTGCCAGCAGCTTACTTTCCGGCTACAATGAGCAGTTCTTC. This codes for CASSLLSGYNEQFF.

The chain has TRBV6-6 and TRBJ1-2; TRBD1 matches 7 bases. The CDR3 extends over 15 amino acids. Germline CDR1 is MNHNY and CDR2 is SVGAGI (reference sequence). The junction had 7 bases not matched to a gene; V was cut back by 6 bases and J by 0 bases. CDR3 region: CASRLATGPNYGYTF. CDR3 nucleotide sequence: TGTGCCAGCAGACTTGCGACAGGGCCTAACTATGGCTACACCTTC.

There are a few counts of this clone. The V gene is TRBV6-5, the J gene TRBJ1-1; D is ambiguous. V lost 6 bases and J lost 3, with 14 bases in between. Germline V gives CDR1 MNHEY, CDR2 SVGAGI. There are 14 residues in the CDR3. CDR3 nucleotides: TGTGCCAGCAGCCTGTCTAAGCCGGACACTGAAGCTTTCTTT. Protein sequence: CASSLSKPDTEAFF.

This chain connects TRBV10-3 to TRBJ2-3; weak D call: TRBD2 (5 bases). Trimming removed 8 bases at V and 0 bases at J, with 15 bases between. Per the germline V gene, CDR1 is ENHRY and CDR2 is SYGVKD. The CDR3 runs to 15 residues. CDR3 in amino acids: CAIRGLATSTDTQYF. CDR3 bases: TGTGCCATCCGAGGACTTGCTACTAGCACAGATACGCAGTATTTT.

This chain uses TRBV12-3 or TRBV12-4 with TRBJ2-7; no reliable D call. Trimming took 2 bases from V and 2 from J, leaving 7 bases between them. This CDR3 region has 13 residues. DNA of the CDR3: TGTGCCAGCAGTTTACCCTCTACCTACGAGCAGTACTTC. Its protein product is CASSLPSTYEQYF.

The genes are TRBV3-1 (or the pseudogene TRBV3-2) and TRBJ1-1, with unresolved D. The ends were cut back, 5 bases at V and 1 base at J, with 8 bases in the middle. This CDR3 spans 13 amino acids. Germline lookup yields CDR1 LGHDT and CDR2 YNNKEL (reference sequence). CDR3: CASSSPTNTEAFF. CDR3 bases: TGTGCCAGCAGCTCCCCTACGAACACTGAAGCTTTCTTT.

CDR3 in DNA: TGTGCCAGTAGGCCAGGGACAGGACGGGGCACTGAAGCTTTCTTT. As protein: CASRPGTGRGTEAFF. The rearrangement joins TRBV19 to TRBJ1-1; TRBD1 agrees at 8 bases. This CDR3 has 15 amino acids. V gave up 6 bases and J gave up 4 bases; unmatched junction bases: 10. Germline assignment: CDR1 LNHDA and CDR2 SQIVND (reference sequence).

The J gene is TRBJ2-7, the V gene TRBV7-2; TRBD2 aligns across 8 bases. Looked up from germline, CDR1 is SGHTA and CDR2 is FQGNSA. V was pared by 3 bases and J by 3 bases, with 4 bases of the junction left unmatched. There are 14 residues in the CDR3. This CDR3 reads CASSFTGGGYEQYF. The CDR3 bases are TGTGCCAGCAGCTTCACGGGGGGGGGCTACGAGCAGTACTTC.

Comments on this clone: Within the sample, other DNA sequences also encode this same CDR3. This chain connects TRBV28 to TRBJ1-4; the D is unclear. The germline V gene has CDR1 MDHEN and CDR2 SYDVKM. Deletions cut 6 bases from V and 14 bases from J, with 22 bases between. The CDR3 is 14 residues long. CDR3 sequence reads: CASRERTTLRGLFF. CDR3 nucleotides: TGTGCCAGCAGGGAGAGGACCACCCTACGAGGGCTGTTTTTT.

The chain carries TRBV11-1 and TRBJ2-6, with 8 bases that match TRBD1. Germline values: CDR1 SGHAT, CDR2 FQDESV (reference sequence). CDR3 length equals 15 residues. With V trimmed by 6 bases and J by 2 bases, 3 bases remained unmatched. CDR3 DNA: TGTGCCAGCAGGTCGACAGGGGCTGGGGCCAACGTCCTGACTTTC. It encodes CASRSTGAGANVLTF.

The rearrangement links TRBV13 to TRBJ2-1; 8 positions agree with TRBD1. Germline V CDR1 and CDR2: PRHDT, FYEKMQ (reference sequence). V lost 0 bases to trimming and J lost 4 bases; unmatched junction nucleotides: 5. The CDR3 has 16 amino acids. Here the CDR3 reads CASSLGQGAFYNEQFF. The CDR3 nucleotides are TGTGCCAGCAGCTTAGGGCAGGGGGCGTTTTACAATGAGCAGTTCTTC.

J is TRBJ2-2 and V is TRBV7-9; a possible D gene is TRBD2 (5 bases). This CDR3 has 17 residues. V lost 2 bases and J 5 bases, leaving 18 bases between the germline ends. Germline assignment: CDR1 SEHNR and CDR2 FQNEAQ (reference sequence). The CDR3 DNA follows: TGTGCCAGCAGCTTAAAACCGGGTTCCGAGGGAACCGGGGAGCTGTTTTTT. Protein sequence: CASSLKPGSEGTGELFF.

This chain joins TRBV28 and TRBJ1-1; TRBD1 agrees at 7 bases. Germline trimming cut 5 bases from V and 13 bases from J; bases unmatched to any gene: 10. This CDR3 spans 12 amino acids. The germline V gene has CDR1 MDHEN and CDR2 SYDVKM. CDR3 sequence reads: CASSVKQGNGFF. CDR3 in DNA: TGTGCCAGCAGTGTAAAACAGGGGAATGGTTTCTTT.